The present T cell receptor beta chain was sequenced within a study of shared clonotypes between healthy human individuals. Naive CD8 isolation took CD45RO-negative cells positively selected for CCR7 and excluded terminally differentiated effector memory CD45RA+ cells. Germline CDR1 is MNHNY and CDR2 is SVGAGI (reference sequence). J was trimmed by 4 bases and V by 11 bases; bases with no gene match: 6. The CDR3 has 14 amino acids. Profiling relied on immunoSEQ multiplex PCR, and the TCRdb table lists in-frame clones only, not all of them. The sample has under 850,000 clones; approximately 92% are singletons.

The rearrangement joins TRBV6-6 to TRBJ2-2, with TRBD2 matching over 11 bases. This clonotype was sampled from a man aged 30 to 39 in good health. The sequenced sample consisted of naive CD8+ T cells sorted from blood. CDR3 DNA: TGTGCCGGGGAGGGGACTAGCGGCACCGGGGAGCTGTTTTTT. As protein: CAGEGTSGTGELFF.